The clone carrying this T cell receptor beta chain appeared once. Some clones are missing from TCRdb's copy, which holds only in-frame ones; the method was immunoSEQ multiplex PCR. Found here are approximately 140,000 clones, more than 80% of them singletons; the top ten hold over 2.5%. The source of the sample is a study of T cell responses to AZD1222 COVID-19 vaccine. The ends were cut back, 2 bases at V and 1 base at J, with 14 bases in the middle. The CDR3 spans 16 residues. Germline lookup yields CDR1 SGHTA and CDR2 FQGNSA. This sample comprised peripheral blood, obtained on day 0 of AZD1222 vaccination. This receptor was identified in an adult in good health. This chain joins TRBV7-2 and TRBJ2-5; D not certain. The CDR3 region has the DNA TGTGCCAGCAGCTTAATAGGGTTGGCTGTCCAAGAGACCCAGTACTTC. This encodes CASSLIGLAVQETQYF.